One and the same sample provided the 7 T cell receptor beta chains below, sequenced in a study of T cells after yellow fever vaccination. Via MiXCR, TCRdb re-called the 5' RACE reads, giving one row per CDR3 protein. The sample carries 350,000 to 450,000 distinct CDR3 sequences, roughly 6.1% recorded once. This sample comprised PBMCs, obtained 5 days after the yellow fever booster vaccination. Receptors were obtained from a man aged 30 to 45 who received the YFV17D yellow fever vaccine.

This rearrangement joins TRBV4-1 to TRBJ2-3; possibly TRBD2 for D (5 bases). Germline CDR1 MGHRA, CDR2 YSYEKL. The CDR3 sequence is 16 residues long. Trimming removed 4 bases at V and 4 bases at J, with 18 bases between. CDR3 loop: CASSPPGNRRPDTQYF. The CDR3 DNA reads TGCGCCAGCAGCCCACCGGGGAACCGCCGCCCAGATACGCAGTATTTT.

This chain links TRBV12-3 or TRBV12-4 with TRBJ2-2; D is perhaps TRBD1 or TRBD2 (6 bases each). This CDR3 region has 15 residues. V dropped 6 bases and J dropped 2 bases, with 13 bases sitting between them. CDR3 protein: CASRPTGANTGELFF. The CDR3 DNA sequence: TGTGCCAGCAGGCCTACGGGGGCAAACACCGGGGAGCTGTTTTTT.

The chain carries TRBV5-5 and TRBJ2-2; 8 nucleotides align to TRBD2. The V and J ends lost 3 bases and 7 bases, in that order; junction bases with no gene match: 5. This CDR3 has 14 residues. Germline assignment: CDR1 SGHKS and CDR2 YYEKEE (reference sequence). The CDR3 here is CASSSGTSSGELFF. DNA of the CDR3: TGTGCCAGCAGCTCCGGGACTAGTAGCGGGGAGCTGTTTTTT.

This clonotype was seen a handful of times. V gene TRBV9 combines with J gene TRBJ2-7; D may be TRBD2 (5 bases). Deletions cut 2 bases from V and 7 bases from J, with 13 bases between. Germline V gene data show CDR1 as SGDLS and CDR2 as YYNGEE. The CDR3 totals 13 residues. This CDR3 is CASSVLGDGEQYF. The CDR3, as DNA: TGTGCCAGCAGCGTTCTGGGAGATGGTGAGCAGTACTTC.

This clonotype occurred many times. The chain has TRBV5-1 and TRBJ2-7; 11 bases match TRBD2. CDR3 size: 14 residues. V was pared by 6 bases and J by 3 bases, with 5 bases of the junction left unmatched. In germline, CDR1 is SGHRS, CDR2 YFSETQ. CDR3 residues: CASTPGTSGYEQYF. In nucleotides, the CDR3 is TGCGCCAGCACGCCCGGGACTAGCGGCTACGAGCAGTACTTC. Using reference TRBV5-1 and TRBJ2-7 for the parts outside the CDR3, the full variable domain is KAGVTQTPRYLIKTRGQQVTLSCSPISGHRSVSWYQQTPGQGLQFLFEYFSETQRNKGNFPGRFSGRQFSNSRSEMNVSTLELGDSALYLCASTPGTSGYEQYFGPGTRLTVT.

Concerning this clonotype itself: A much larger clonotype is one base distant, so this may be a read error. The rearrangement links TRBV5-4 to TRBJ2-5; 9 positions agree with TRBD2. The CDR3 extends over 15 amino acids. The V segment lost 6 bases and the J segment 6 bases; nucleotides outside the gene matches: 12. The germline V gene encodes CDR1 SGHNT and CDR2 YYREEE (reference sequence). CDR3 sequence reads: CASTPGSGSAKTQYF. DNA for the CDR3: TGTGCCAGCACCCCCGGTAGCGGGAGTGCGAAGACCCAGTACTTC.

This clonotype was seen many times. The chain employs TRBV3-1 and TRBJ2-7; D remains ambiguous. There are 12 residues in the CDR3. Trimming removed 6 bases at V and 4 bases at J, with 10 bases between. Germline V gives CDR1 LGHDT, CDR2 YNNKEL (reference sequence). CDR3: CASSDVRYEQYF. The CDR3 DNA follows: TGTGCCAGCAGTGATGTGCGATACGAGCAGTACTTC.